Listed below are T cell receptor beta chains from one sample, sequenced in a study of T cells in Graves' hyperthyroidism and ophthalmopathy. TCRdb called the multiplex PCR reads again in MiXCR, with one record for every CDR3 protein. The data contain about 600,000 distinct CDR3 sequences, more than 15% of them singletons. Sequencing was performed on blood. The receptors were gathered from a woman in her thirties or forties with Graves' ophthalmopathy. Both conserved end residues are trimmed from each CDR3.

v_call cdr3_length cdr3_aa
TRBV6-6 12 ASSYSIDRTEAF
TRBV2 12 ASSEGLAGETQY
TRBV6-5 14 ASSYRGRSGANVLT
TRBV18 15 ASSPLGSLALTDTQY
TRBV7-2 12 ASSLGGGGEKLF
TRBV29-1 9 SVGTGNEQY
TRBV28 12 ASSSPPGNQPQH
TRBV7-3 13 ASSLGDVAYNEQF
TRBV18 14 ASSPPRRGTDTEAF
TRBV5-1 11 ASQTSYQETQY
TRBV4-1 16 ASSRAEPTSGRTDTQY
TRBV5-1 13 ASSPDRAEDYGYT
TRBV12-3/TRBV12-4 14 ASTHIRSGSYGTQY
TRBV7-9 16 ASSSDYMETKSYNEQF
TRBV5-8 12 ASSLEDTVYGYT
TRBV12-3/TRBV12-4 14 ASSPLWTSGVDEQF
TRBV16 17 ASSPLNRRGRAKGNEQF